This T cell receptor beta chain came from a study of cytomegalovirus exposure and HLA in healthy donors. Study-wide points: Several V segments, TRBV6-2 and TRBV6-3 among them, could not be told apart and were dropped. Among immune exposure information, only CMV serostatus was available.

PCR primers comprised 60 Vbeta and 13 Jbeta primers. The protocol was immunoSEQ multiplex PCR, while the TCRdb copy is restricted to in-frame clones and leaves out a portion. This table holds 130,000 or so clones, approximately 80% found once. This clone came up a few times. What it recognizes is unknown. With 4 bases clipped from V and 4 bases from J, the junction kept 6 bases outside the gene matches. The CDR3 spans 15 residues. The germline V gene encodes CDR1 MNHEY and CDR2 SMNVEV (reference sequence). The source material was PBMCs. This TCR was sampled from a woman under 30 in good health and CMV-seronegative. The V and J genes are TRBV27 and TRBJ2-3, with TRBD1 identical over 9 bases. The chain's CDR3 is CASSSWDREADTQYF. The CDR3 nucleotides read TGTGCCAGCAGTTCCTGGGACAGGGAAGCAGATACGCAGTATTTT.